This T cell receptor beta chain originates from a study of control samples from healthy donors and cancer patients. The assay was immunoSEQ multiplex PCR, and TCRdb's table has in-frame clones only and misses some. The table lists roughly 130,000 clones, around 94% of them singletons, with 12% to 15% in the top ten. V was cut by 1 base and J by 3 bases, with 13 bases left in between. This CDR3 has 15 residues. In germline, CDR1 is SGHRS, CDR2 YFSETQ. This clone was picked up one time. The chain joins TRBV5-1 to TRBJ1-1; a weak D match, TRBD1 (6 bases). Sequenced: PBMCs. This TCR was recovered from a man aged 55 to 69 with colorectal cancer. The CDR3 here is CASSLQGRGDTEAFF. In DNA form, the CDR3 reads TGCGCCAGCAGCTTGCAGGGCAGGGGAGACACTGAAGCTTTCTTT.